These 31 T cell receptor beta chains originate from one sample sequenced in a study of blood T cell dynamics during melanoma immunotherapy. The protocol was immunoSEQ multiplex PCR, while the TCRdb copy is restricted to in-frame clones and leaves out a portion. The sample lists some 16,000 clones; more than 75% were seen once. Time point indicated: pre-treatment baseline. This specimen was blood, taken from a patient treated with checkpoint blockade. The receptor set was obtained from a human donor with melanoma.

As DNA, the CDR3 is TGTGTCATTACCGAAAGCCTTAACTATGGCTACACCTTC. Translating it yields CVITESLNYGYTF. The chain combines TRBV7-9 with TRBJ1-2; D not resolved. The CDR3 totals 13 residues. The germline gives CDR1 SEHNR, CDR2 FQNEAQ (reference sequence).

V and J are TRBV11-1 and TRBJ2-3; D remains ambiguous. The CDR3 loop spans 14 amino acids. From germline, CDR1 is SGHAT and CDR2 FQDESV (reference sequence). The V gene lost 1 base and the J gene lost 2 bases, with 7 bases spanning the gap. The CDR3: CASSLDLVTDTQYF. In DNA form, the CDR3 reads TGTGCCAGCAGCTTAGATCTCGTCACAGATACGCAGTATTTT.

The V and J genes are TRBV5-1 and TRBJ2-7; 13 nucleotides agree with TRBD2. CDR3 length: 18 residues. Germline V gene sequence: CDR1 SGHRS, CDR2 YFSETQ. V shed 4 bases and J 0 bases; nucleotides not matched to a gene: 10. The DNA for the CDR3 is TGCGCCAGCAGCCCAACAATCGGGACTAGCGGGACCTCCTACGAGCAGTACTTC. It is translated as CASSPTIGTSGTSYEQYF.

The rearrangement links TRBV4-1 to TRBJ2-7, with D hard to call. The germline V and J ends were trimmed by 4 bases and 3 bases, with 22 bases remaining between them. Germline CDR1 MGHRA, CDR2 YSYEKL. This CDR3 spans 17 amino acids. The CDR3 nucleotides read TGCGCCAGCAGCCCTCGGAGCATTCGAAATAACCGCTACGAGCAGTACTTC. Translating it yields CASSPRSIRNNRYEQYF.

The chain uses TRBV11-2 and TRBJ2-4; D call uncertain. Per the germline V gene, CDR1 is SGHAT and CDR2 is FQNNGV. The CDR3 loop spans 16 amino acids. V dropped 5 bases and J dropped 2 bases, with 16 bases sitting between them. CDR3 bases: TGTGCCAGCAGCATAGGGTCCACTTTAACCAAAAACATTCAGTACTTC. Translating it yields CASSIGSTLTKNIQYF.

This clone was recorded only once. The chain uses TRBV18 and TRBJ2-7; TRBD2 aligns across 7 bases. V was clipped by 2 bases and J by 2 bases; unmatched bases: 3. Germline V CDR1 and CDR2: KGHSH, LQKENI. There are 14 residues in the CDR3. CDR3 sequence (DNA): TGTGCCAGCTCACCATTGGGGGGGGCCTACGAGCAGTACTTC. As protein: CASSPLGGAYEQYF. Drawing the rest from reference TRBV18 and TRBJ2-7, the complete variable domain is NAGVMQNPRHLVRRRGQEARLRCSPMKGHSHVYWYRQLPEEGLKFMVYLQKENIIDESGMPKERFSAEFPKEGPSILRIQQVVRGDSAAYFCASSPLGGAYEQYFGPGTRLTVT.

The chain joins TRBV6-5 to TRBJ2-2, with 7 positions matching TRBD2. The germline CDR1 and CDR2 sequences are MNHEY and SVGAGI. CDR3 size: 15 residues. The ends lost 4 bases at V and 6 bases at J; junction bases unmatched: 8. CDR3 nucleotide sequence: TGTGCCAGCAGTTGGGGGACTAACGGCGCCGGGGAGCTGTTTTTT. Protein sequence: CASSWGTNGAGELFF.

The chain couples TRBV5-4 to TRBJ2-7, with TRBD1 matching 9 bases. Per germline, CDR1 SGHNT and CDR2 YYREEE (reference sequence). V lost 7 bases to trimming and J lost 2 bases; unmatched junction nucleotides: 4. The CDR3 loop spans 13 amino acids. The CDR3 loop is CASGRTGAYEQYF. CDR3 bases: TGTGCCAGCGGTCGGACAGGGGCCTACGAGCAGTACTTC.

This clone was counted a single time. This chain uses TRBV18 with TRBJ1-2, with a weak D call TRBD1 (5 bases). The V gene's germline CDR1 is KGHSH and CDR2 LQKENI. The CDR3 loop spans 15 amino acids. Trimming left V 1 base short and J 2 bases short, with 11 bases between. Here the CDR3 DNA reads TGTGCCAGCTCACCACGCCAGGGTTTGAACTATGGCTACACCTTC. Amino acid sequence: CASSPRQGLNYGYTF.

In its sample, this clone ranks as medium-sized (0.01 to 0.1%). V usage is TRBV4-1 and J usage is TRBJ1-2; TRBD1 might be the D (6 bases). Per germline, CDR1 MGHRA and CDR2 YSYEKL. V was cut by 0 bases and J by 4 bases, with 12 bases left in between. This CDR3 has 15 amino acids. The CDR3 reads CASSQETGTIYGYTF. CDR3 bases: TGCGCCAGCAGCCAAGAAACAGGGACGATCTATGGCTACACCTTC.

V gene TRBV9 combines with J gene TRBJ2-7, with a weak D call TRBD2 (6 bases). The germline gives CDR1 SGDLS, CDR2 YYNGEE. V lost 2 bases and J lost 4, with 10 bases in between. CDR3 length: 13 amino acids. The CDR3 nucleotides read TGTGCCAGCAGCGTTGGCGCGGGGTACGAGCAGTACTTC. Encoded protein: CASSVGAGYEQYF.

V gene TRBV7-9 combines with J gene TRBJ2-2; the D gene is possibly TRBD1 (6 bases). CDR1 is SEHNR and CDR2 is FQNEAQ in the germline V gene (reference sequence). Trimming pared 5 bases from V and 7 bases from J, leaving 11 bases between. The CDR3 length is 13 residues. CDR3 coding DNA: TGTGCCAGCAGCGCCACAGGGATCGGGGAGCTGTTTTTT. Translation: CASSATGIGELFF.

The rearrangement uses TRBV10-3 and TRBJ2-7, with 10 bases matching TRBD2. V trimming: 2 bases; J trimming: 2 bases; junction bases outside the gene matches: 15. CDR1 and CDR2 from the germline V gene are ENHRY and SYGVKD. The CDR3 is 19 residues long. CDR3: CAISEQPGRRTSGTYEQYF. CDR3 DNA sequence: TGTGCCATCAGTGAGCAACCCGGCCGGCGGACTAGCGGTACCTACGAGCAGTACTTC.

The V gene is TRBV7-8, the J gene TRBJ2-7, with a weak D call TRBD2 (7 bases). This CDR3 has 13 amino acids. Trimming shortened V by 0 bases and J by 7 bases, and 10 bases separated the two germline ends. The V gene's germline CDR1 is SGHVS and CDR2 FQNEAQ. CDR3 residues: CASSLAGGREQYF. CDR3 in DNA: TGTGCCAGCAGCTTAGCCGGGGGGCGAGAGCAGTACTTC.

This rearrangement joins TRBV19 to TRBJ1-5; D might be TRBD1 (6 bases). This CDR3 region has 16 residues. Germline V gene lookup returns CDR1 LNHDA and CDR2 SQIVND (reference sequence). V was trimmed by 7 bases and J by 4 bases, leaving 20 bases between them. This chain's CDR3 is CASTPPGARKNQPQHF. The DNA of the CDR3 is TGTGCCAGTACCCCTCCAGGGGCGAGGAAGAATCAGCCCCAGCATTTT.

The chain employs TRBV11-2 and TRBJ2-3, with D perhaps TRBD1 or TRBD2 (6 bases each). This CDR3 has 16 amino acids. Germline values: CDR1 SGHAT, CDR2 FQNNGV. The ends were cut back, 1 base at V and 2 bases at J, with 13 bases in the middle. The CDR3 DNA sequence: TGTGCCAGCAGCTTAGTGGGGGCGGGGACCACAGATACGCAGTATTTT. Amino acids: CASSLVGAGTTDTQYF.

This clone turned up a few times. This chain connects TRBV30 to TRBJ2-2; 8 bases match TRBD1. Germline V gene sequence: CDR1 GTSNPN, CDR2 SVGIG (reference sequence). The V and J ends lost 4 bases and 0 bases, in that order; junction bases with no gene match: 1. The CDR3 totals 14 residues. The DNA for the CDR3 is TGTGCCTGGAACAGGGGGTCGAACACCGGGGAGCTGTTTTTT. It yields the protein CAWNRGSNTGELFF. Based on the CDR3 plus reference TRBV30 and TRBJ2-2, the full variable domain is SQTIHQWPATLVQPVGSPLSLECTVEGTSNPNLYWYRQAAGRGLQLLFYSVGIGQISSEVPQNLSASRPQDRQFILSSKKLLLSDSGFYLCAWNRGSNTGELFFGEGSRLTVL.

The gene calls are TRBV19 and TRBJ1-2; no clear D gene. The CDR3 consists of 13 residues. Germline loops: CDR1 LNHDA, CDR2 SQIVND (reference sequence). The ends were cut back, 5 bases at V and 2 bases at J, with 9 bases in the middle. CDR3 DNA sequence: TGTGCCAGTAGTTCGCGTGCAAACTATGGCTACACCTTC. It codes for CASSSRANYGYTF.

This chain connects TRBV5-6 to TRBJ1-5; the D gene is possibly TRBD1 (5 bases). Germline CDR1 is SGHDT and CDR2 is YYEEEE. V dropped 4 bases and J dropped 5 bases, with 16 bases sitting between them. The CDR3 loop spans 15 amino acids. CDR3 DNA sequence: TGTGCCAGCAGCAGGGGAGGCTTGGGGGATCAGCCCCAGCATTTT. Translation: CASSRGGLGDQPQHF.

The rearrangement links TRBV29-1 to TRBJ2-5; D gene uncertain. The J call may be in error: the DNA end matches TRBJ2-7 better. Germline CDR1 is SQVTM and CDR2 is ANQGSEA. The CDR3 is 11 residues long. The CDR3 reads CSAVRDYEQYF. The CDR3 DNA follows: TGCAGCGCCGTTAGGGATTACGAGCAGTACTTC.

The CDR3 nucleotides are TGTGCCAGCAAGGGACAGAGGGCGACCCAGTACTTC. Its translation: CASKGQRATQYF. This rearrangement joins TRBV2 to TRBJ2-5; TRBD1 matches 7 bases. Unmatched junction bases numbered 6, after V lost 7 bases and J lost 7 bases. CDR1 is SNHLY and CDR2 is FYNNEI in the germline V gene. CDR3 length equals 12 residues.

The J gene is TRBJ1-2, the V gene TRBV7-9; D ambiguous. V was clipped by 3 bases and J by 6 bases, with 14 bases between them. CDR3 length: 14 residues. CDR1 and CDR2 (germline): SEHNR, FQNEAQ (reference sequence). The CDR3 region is CASSFRAGINGYTF. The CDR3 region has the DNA TGTGCCAGCAGCTTCCGTGCCGGGATAAATGGCTACACCTTC.

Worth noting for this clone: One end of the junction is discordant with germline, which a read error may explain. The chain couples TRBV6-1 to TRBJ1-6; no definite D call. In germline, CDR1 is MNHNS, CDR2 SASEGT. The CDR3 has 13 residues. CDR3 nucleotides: TGTGCCTGCAGCACGACCCTTAATTCACCCCTCCACTTT. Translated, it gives CACSTTLNSPLHF.

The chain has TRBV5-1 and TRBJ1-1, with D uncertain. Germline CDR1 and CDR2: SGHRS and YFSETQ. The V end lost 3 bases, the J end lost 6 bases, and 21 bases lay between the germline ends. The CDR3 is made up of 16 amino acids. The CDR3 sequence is CASSSGVRDLNAEAFF. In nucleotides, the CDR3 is TGCGCCAGCAGCTCCGGGGTGCGCGATTTAAACGCTGAAGCTTTCTTT.

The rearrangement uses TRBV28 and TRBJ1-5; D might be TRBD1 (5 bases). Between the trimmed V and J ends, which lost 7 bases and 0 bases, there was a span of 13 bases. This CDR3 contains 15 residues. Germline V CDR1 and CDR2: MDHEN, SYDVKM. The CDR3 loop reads CASIESQGSNQPQHF. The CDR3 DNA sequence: TGTGCCAGCATTGAGTCGCAGGGTAGCAATCAGCCCCAGCATTTT.

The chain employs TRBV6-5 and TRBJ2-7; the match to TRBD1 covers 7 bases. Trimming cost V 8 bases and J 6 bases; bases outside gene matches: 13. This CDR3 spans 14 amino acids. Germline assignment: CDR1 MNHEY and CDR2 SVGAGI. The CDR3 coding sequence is TGTGCCAGCCATAACCCTACAGGGGTAGCCGAGCAGTACTTC. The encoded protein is CASHNPTGVAEQYF.

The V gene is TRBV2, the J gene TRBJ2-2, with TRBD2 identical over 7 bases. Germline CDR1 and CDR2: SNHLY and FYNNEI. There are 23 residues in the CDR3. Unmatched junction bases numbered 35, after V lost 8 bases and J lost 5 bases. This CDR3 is CASSRLVFTFYGTKVSVTGELFF. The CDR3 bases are TGTGCCAGCTCCCGCCTGGTTTTTACTTTTTATGGGACTAAGGTCTCGGTAACCGGGGAGCTGTTTTTT.

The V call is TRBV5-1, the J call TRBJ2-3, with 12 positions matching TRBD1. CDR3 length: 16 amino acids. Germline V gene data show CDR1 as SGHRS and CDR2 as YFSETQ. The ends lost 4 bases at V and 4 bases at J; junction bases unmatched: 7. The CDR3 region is CASSDPGQGAPDTQYF. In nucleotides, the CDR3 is TGCGCCAGCAGCGATCCGGGACAGGGGGCCCCAGATACGCAGTATTTT. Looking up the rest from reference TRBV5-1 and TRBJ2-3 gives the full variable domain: KAGVTQTPRYLIKTRGQQVTLSCSPISGHRSVSWYQQTPGQGLQFLFEYFSETQRNKGNFPGRFSGRQFSNSRSEMNVSTLELGDSALYLCASSDPGQGAPDTQYFGPGTRLTVL.

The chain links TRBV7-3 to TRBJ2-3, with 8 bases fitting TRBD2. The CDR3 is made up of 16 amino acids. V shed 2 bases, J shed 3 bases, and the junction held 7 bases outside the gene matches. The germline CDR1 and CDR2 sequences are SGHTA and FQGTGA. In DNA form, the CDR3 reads TGTGCCAGCAGCTTACTGGCGGGGGGTTTGACAGATACGCAGTATTTT. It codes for CASSLLAGGLTDTQYF.

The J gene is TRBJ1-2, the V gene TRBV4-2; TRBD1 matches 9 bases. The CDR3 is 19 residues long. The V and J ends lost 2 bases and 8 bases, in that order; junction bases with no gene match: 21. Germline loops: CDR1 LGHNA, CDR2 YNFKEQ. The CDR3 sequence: CASSQSGTGSTGVVGGYTF. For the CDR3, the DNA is TGTGCCAGCAGCCAATCCGGGACAGGGTCTACCGGGGTCGTCGGAGGCTACACCTTC.

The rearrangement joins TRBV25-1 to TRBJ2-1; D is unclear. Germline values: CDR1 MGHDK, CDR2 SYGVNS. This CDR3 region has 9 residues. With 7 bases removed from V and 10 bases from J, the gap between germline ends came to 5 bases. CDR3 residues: CASITEQFF. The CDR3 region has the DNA TGTGCCAGCATCACCGAGCAGTTCTTC.